This T cell receptor (beta chain) originates from a study of blood T cell repertoires in COVID-19. The V end lost 0 bases, the J end lost 4 bases, and 11 bases lay between the germline ends. This CDR3 is 15 amino acids long. Germline CDR1 SGHVS, CDR2 FQNEAQ. Repertoires were generated with immunoSEQ multiplex PCR, while TCRdb's copy carries only in-frame clones and drops some. The data contain 80,000 or so clones, around 80% of them singletons. The chain combines TRBV7-8 with TRBJ2-3; a weak D match, TRBD2 (5 bases). The TCR was taken from a man in his 60s with acute or convalescent COVID-19. The specimen was peripheral blood. The chain's CDR3 is CASSLAQLVADTQYF. Written as DNA, the CDR3 is TGTGCCAGCAGCTTAGCGCAACTAGTTGCAGATACGCAGTATTTT.